This entry concerns a single T cell receptor beta chain. Its target is unknown. The PCR contained 60 Vbeta and 13 Jbeta primers. Here immunoSEQ multiplex PCR was the method, and the copy in TCRdb shows in-frame clones only, minus some. Of 150,000 to 200,000 clones in the sample, 70% to 90% were seen once. The data belong to a study of cytomegalovirus exposure and HLA in healthy donors. Study observations and caveats: A later analysis found most CMV-associated TCR beta chains apparently HLA-restricted. Presence/absence analyses assumed roughly uniform sequencing depth across donors, which may not hold. The authors judged a highly shared variant cluster likely a sequencing artifact.

The V gene lost 4 bases and the J gene lost 2 bases, with 9 bases spanning the gap. This CDR3 spans 14 amino acids. The V gene's germline CDR1 is SGHVS and CDR2 FQNEAQ. The rearrangement links TRBV7-8 to TRBJ1-3; no clear D. The sequenced sample consisted of PBMCs. The receptor comes from a woman younger than 45 in good health and CMV-seronegative. DNA for the CDR3: TGTGCCAGCAGCTCCCTAAGCCCTGGAAACACCATATATTTT. It codes for CASSSLSPGNTIYF.